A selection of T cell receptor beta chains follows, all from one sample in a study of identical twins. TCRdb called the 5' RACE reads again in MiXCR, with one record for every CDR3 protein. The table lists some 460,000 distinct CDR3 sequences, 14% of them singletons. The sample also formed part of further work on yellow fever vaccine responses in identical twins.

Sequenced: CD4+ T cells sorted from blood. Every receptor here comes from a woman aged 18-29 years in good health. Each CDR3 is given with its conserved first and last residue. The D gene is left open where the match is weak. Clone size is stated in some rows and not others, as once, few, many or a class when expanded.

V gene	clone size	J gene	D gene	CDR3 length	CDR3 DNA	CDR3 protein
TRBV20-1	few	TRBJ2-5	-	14	TGCAGTGCATCTCACAGGTCGGGGCTAGAGACCCAGTACTTC	CSASHRSGLETQYF
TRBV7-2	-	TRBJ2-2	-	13	TGTGCCAGCAGCTTTCGGGACTCCGGGGAGCTGTTTTTT	CASSFRDSGELFF
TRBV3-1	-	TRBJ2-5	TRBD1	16	TGTGCCAGCAGCTCCCCGACAGGGAAGGGTCTAAGGACCCAGTACTTC	CASSSPTGKGLRTQYF
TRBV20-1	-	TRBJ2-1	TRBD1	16	TGCAGTGCTTCCACCGGGACAGGGGGCTCTTACAATGAGCAGTTCTTC	CSASTGTGGSYNEQFF
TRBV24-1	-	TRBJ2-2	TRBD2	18	TGTGCCACCAGTGACCCTGAGCGCGGGAGCGGTGCTGGCGGGGAGCTGTTTTTT	CATSDPERGSGAGGELFF
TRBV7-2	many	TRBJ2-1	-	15	TGTGCCAGCGAAACAGGGGTAGCGGGGCCTAATGAGCAGTTCTTC	CASETGVAGPNEQFF
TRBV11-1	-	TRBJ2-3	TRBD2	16	TGTGCCAGCAGCAAACTACTAGCGGGAGGGACAGATACGCAGTATTTT	CASSKLLAGGTDTQYF
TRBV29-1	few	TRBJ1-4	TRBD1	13	TGCAGCGCCGCGGACAGGGTAGGAGAAAAACTGTTTTTT	CSAADRVGEKLFF
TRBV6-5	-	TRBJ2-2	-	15	TGTGCCAGCAGTTACTCGAAAGGGGCCGGAGGGGAGCTGTTTTTT	CASSYSKGAGGELFF
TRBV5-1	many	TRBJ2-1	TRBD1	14	TGCGCCAGCAGCTTGTCAGGGGGCCACAATGAGCAGTTCTTC	CASSLSGGHNEQFF
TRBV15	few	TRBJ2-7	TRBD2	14	TGTGCCACCAGCGCGAGCGGGGGGGCCAGCGAGCAGTACTTC	CATSASGGASEQYF